Presented here are 19 T cell receptor delta chains from one specimen sequenced in a study of Vδ1+ human thymocytes (dated by TCRdb to 2017 to 2018). Paper-wide results and their limitations: The thymic TRG and TRD repertoires appeared highly polyclonal, with Gaussian CDR3 length distributions, in contrast to the oligoclonal repertoires of peripheral blood.

What these receptors recognize is not known. Instrument used: Illumina MiSeq. RNA extraction was performed with the RNeasy mini kit, and reverse transcription was done with Superscript III. CDR3 amplicons were produced by multiplex PCR using pooled V-gene forward primers and a constant-region reverse primer with Illumina adaptor overhangs. Clonotypes were called again by TCRdb from the public reads via CATT, and duplicate nucleotide sequences were then merged into one entry. The table for this sample lists some 19,000 delta-chain clones; over 7% of them were counted only once. The ten largest clones take up 0.85% to 1% of the sample. The sequencing sample was made of Vdelta1+ gamma-delta thymocytes from the thymus. The cell subset or site label here, explained by the study, means: FACS-sorted CD3+ TCRalphabeta- TCRVdelta1+ TCRVdelta2- thymocytes. These receptors were obtained from a child younger than two who had congenital heart surgery.

J is TRDJ1 and V is TRDV1, with D perhaps matching TRDD3 (8 bases). Germline V gives CDR1 TSWWSYY, CDR2 QGS. Trimming cost V 2 bases and J 8 bases, with 30 bases left between them. The CDR3 is 19 residues long. CDR3 loop: CALGEAPFLRWGIRLKLIF. As DNA, the CDR3 is TGTGCTCTTGGGGAAGCCCCTTTCCTACGGTGGGGGATTAGGTTAAAACTCATCTTT.

This clone is deemed medium-sized. The V call is TRDV2, the J call TRDJ1; 10 bases line up with TRDD3. Trimming took 6 bases from V and 4 from J; bases not matched to a gene: 13. The CDR3 consists of 16 residues. Germline V gene data show CDR1 as GEAIGNYY and CDR2 as EKD. The CDR3 DNA sequence: TGTGCCTGTTCCCTACTGGGGGATTACGATAACGATAAACTCATCTTT. It translates to CACSLLGDYDNDKLIF.

The table lists this clone with a few counts. The genes are TRAV29/DV5 and TRDJ1; 7 bases are shared with TRDD3. The CDR3 is 21 amino acids. With 3 bases clipped from V and 0 bases from J, the junction kept 26 bases outside the gene matches. Per germline, CDR1 NSMFDY and CDR2 ISSIKDK. The CDR3 loop is CAANDGFYWGFQSWYTDKLIF. CDR3 nucleotide sequence: TGTGCAGCAAATGATGGATTTTACTGGGGATTCCAGTCCTGGTACACCGATAAACTCATCTTT.

This clone has a handful of counts. This chain joins TRDV1 and TRDJ1; TRDD3 agrees at 13 bases. V lost 0 bases and J lost 0; bases outside the gene matches: 16. The CDR3 is 22 residues long. Germline CDR1 reads TSWWSYY; CDR2 reads QGS. The chain's CDR3 is CALGELRAFLHWGIRYTDKLIF. CDR3 DNA sequence: TGTGCTCTTGGGGAACTTAGGGCCTTCCTACACTGGGGGATACGCTACACCGATAAACTCATCTTT.

The rearrangement uses TRDV1 and TRDJ1; 13 nucleotides match TRDD3. This CDR3 comprises 23 residues. V gave up 3 bases and J gave up 0 bases; unmatched junction bases: 22. Germline V gene sequence: CDR1 TSWWSYY, CDR2 QGS. The CDR3 nucleotides read TGTGCTCTTGGGGAGTGGAACTACCCAATTACTGGGGGATACGAGTGGTACACCGATAAACTCATCTTT. Translating gives CALGEWNYPITGGYEWYTDKLIF.

V gene TRDV1 combines with J gene TRDJ1, with D maybe TRDD2 (9 bases). The ends were cut back, 2 bases at V and 1 base at J, with 32 bases in the middle. The CDR3 is 22 amino acids. Germline V gives CDR1 TSWWSYY, CDR2 QGS. In DNA form, the CDR3 reads TGTGCTCTTGGGGAATCGGGCCTTCCTACGTGCCGGGGACTGGGGGTCACCGATAAACTCATCTTT. The encoded protein is CALGESGLPTCRGLGVTDKLIF.

Only a few counts were recorded for this clone. This chain joins TRDV1 and TRDJ1; possible D gene TRDD2, 6 bases. The CDR3 covers 16 residues. Germline V gives CDR1 TSWWSYY, CDR2 QGS. The ends were cut back, 3 bases at V and 7 bases at J, with 21 bases in the middle. The CDR3 nucleotides are TGTGCTCTTGGGGATGAAGGCCTTCCCCAAAAGGGTAAACTCATCTTT. It specifies CALGDEGLPQKGKLIF.

This rearrangement joins TRDV1 to TRDJ1; 12 nucleotides align to TRDD3. Germline V gives CDR1 TSWWSYY, CDR2 QGS. The CDR3 consists of 20 residues. V was pared by 8 bases and J by 3 bases, with 22 bases of the junction left unmatched. The CDR3 DNA reads TGTGCTCTTTGGGGCGCAGTCTCCCACGTTTACTGGGGGATACCCGATAAACTCATCTTT. Translation gives CALWGAVSHVYWGIPDKLIF.

This clone was picked up a small number of times. The genes are TRDV1 and TRDJ1, with 7 bases identical to TRDD3. V lost 4 bases to trimming and J lost 2 bases; unmatched junction nucleotides: 16. The CDR3 has 18 residues. Germline CDR1 reads TSWWSYY; CDR2 reads QGS. The CDR3 spells CALGVRPLGERRTDKLIF. CDR3 bases: TGTGCTCTTGGGGTTCGGCCCTTGGGGGAAAGGAGGACCGATAAACTCATCTTT.

The chain links TRDV1 to TRDJ1; 8 nucleotides match TRDD3. CDR1 and CDR2 from the germline V gene are TSWWSYY and QGS. The CDR3 is 17 residues long. Trimming removed 1 base from V and 0 bases from J; junction bases left unmatched: 7. The CDR3 bases are TGTGCTCTTGGGGAACGAGATACTGGGGGGTACACCGATAAACTCATCTTT. Protein: CALGERDTGGYTDKLIF.

The called J gene is TRDJ1, whereas the V gene has no call; the D call TRDD3 from the table was never checked on the DNA. CDR3 length: 20 amino acids. The CDR3 sequence: CALGDSPNLAGDIRADKLIF. For the CDR3, the DNA is TGTGCTCTTGGGGACTCCCCGAACCTAGCCGGGGATATCCGGGCCGATAAACTCATCTTT.

Regarding this clone: Given a much more abundant clone one base away, this may be a read error. The sample carries other DNA sequences with the same CDR3. A J gene of TRDJ1 was called, though the V gene was not; the table assigns TRDD3, which was not confirmed against the DNA. The length of the CDR3 is 18 residues. The CDR3 is CACDTGQGIPLPADKLIF. CDR3 coding DNA: TGTGCCTGTGACACCGGCCAGGGGATACCCCTACCCGCCGATAAACTCATCTTT.

The gene calls are TRDV1 and TRDJ1; no clear D. TCRdb records no J gene; here it was assigned by comparing the DNA to germline. The germline CDR1 and CDR2 sequences are TSWWSYY and QGS. Trimming shortened V by 0 bases and J by 0 bases, and 26 bases separated the two germline ends. The CDR3 has 21 amino acids. The CDR3 coding sequence is TGTGCTCTTGGGGAACTACGTTGGTCAAGGTCGAGGGCTATCTACACCGATAAACTCATCTTT. Translation gives CALGELRWSRSRAIYTDKLIF.

V gene TRDV1 combines with J gene TRDJ1, with 12 bases identical to TRDD3. Germline matching of the DNA provided the J gene here, since TCRdb leaves it blank. V trimming: 0 bases; J trimming: 10 bases; junction bases outside the gene matches: 18. The CDR3 spans 19 residues. The V gene's germline CDR1 is TSWWSYY and CDR2 QGS. The CDR3 loop is CALGELGVRWGIRVWGLIF. The DNA of the CDR3 is TGTGCTCTTGGGGAACTGGGGGTACGCTGGGGGATACGCGTATGGGGACTCATCTTT.

The chain employs TRDV1 and TRDJ1; 12 bases match TRDD3. The CDR3 is 18 residues long. Losses at the gene ends were 6 bases for V and 4 bases for J; bases not matched to a gene: 15. Germline V gene lookup returns CDR1 TSWWSYY and CDR2 QGS. The CDR3 region is CALGSRGWGIRFNDKLIF. The CDR3 nucleotides read TGTGCTCTTGGTAGCCGGGGCTGGGGGATACGATTCAACGATAAACTCATCTTT.

V usage is TRDV1 and J usage is TRDJ1, with 10 bases lining up with TRDD3. The J gene, left out of TCRdb, was set here by checking the DNA against germline. The CDR3 runs 18 residues. Germline V CDR1 and CDR2: TSWWSYY, QGS. V trimming: 3 bases; J trimming: 4 bases; junction bases outside the gene matches: 14. The CDR3 sequence: CALGDLFKGGYGGDKLIF. CDR3 coding DNA: TGTGCTCTTGGGGACCTCTTCAAGGGGGGATACGGGGGCGATAAACTCATCTTT.

This clone was counted only a few times. The chain joins TRDV1 to TRDJ1; 8 positions match TRDD3. This CDR3 spans 15 amino acids. Germline CDR1 reads TSWWSYY; CDR2 reads QGS. The V segment lost 3 bases and the J segment 4 bases; nucleotides outside the gene matches: 7. The CDR3 DNA follows: TGTGCTCTTGGGGACCTACGCGGGGGATACGATAAACTCATCTTT. Its translation is CALGDLRGGYDKLIF.

This chain links TRDV1 with TRDJ1, with 12 bases identical to TRDD3. V lost 2 bases and J lost 2; bases outside the gene matches: 24. CDR3 length equals 23 residues. Germline V gene data show CDR1 as TSWWSYY and CDR2 as QGS. CDR3 DNA sequence: TGTGCTCTTGGGGAAGGCCTAAATTCCTATCTACCCTGGGGGATACGGGGGACCGATAAACTCATCTTT. Translating it yields CALGEGLNSYLPWGIRGTDKLIF.

This chain links TRDV1 with TRDJ1, with a possible D match to TRDD3 (6 bases). No J segment appears in TCRdb, so it was assigned here by matching the sequence to germline. The ends were cut back, 2 bases at V and 8 bases at J, with 18 bases in the middle. From germline, CDR1 is TSWWSYY and CDR2 QGS. This CDR3 has 15 amino acids. The CDR3 spells CALGESRRGLRKLIF. CDR3 sequence (DNA): TGTGCTCTTGGGGAAAGTAGGCGGGGATTGAGGAAACTCATCTTT.